A selection of T cell receptor beta chains follows, all from one sample in a study of shared clonotypes between healthy human individuals. The protocol was immunoSEQ multiplex PCR, while the TCRdb copy is restricted to in-frame clones and leaves out a portion. Of roughly 2,500,000 clones in the sample, roughly 93% were seen once. The sequenced sample was naive CD4+ T cells from PBMCs. These receptors originate from a man aged 18 to 30 in good health. Some clones in this sample may be carry-over from other donors' samples. CDR3s include the opening cysteine and the closing phenylalanine or tryptophan. The D gene is left open where the match is weak. The size of a clone is reported for some rows only, either as once, few or many, or as a class for expanded clones.

>-|TRBJ2-1|12|-|TRBV6-5
TGTGCCAGCAGCCCAAACAATGCTGAGCAGTTCTTC
CASSPNNAEQFF
>-|TRBJ1-2|12|-|TRBV2
TGTGCCAGCAACCGGGACATCTATGGCTACACCTTC
CASNRDIYGYTF
>-|TRBJ1-1|12|-|TRBV27
TGTGCCAGCAGTTTATCCCCCACTGAAGCTTTCTTT
CASSLSPTEAFF
>-|TRBJ1-1|14|-|TRBV4-1
TGCGCCAGCAGCCGACCACAGGGGAACACTGAAGCTTTCTTT
CASSRPQGNTEAFF
>TRBD2|TRBJ2-5|16|-|TRBV2
TGTGCCAGCAGTGAAGGGCTAGCGGGGACGCAAGAGACCCAGTACTTC
CASSEGLAGTQETQYF
>-|TRBJ1-2|15|-|TRBV7-8
TGTGCCAGCAGCTTAAGCGCCACTCTAAGGACTGGCTACACCTTC
CASSLSATLRTGYTF
>TRBD2|TRBJ2-7|15|-|TRBV6-5
TGTGCCAGCACCCAACTAGCGGGAGGTTCCTACGAGCAGTACTTC
CASTQLAGGSYEQYF
>-|TRBJ2-1|15|-|TRBV29-1
TGCAGCGTTGAAGGGGGCCAGAGCTCCTACAATGAGCAGTTCTTC
CSVEGGQSSYNEQFF
>TRBD2|TRBJ2-2|16|-|TRBV7-8
TGTGCCAGCAGCTTGCAGCCGGGACTACTCACCGGGGAGCTGTTTTTT
CASSLQPGLLTGELFF
>-|TRBJ1-1|14|-|TRBV28
TGTGCCAGCAGTTTAGTCAGGTTATACACTGAAGCTTTCTTT
CASSLVRLYTEAFF
>-|TRBJ2-5|14|-|TRBV9
TGTGCCAGCAGCGGCGACAGGGAGGGAGAGACCCAGTACTTC
CASSGDREGETQYF
>TRBD2|TRBJ2-3|18|-|TRBV5-6
TGTGCCAGCAGCTTCTTGACTAGCGGGAGGGTTCTTCCAGATACGCAGTATTTT
CASSFLTSGRVLPDTQYF
>-|TRBJ2-5|14|-|TRBV5-1
TGCGCCAGCAGCTCGAGGACCCGCCAGGAGACCCAGTACTTC
CASSSRTRQETQYF
>-|TRBJ2-5|16|-|TRBV5-1
TGCGCCAGCAGCTTGGCATCAGACCTCGTTGGAGAGACCCAGTACTTC
CASSLASDLVGETQYF
>-|TRBJ1-2|13|once|TRBV30
TGTGCCTGGGTTTGGGGCACTGACTATGGCTACACCTTC
CAWVWGTDYGYTF
>TRBD2|TRBJ2-1|16|-|TRBV28
TGTGCCAGCACGCATGCAGCGGGAGGACTGGCCAATGAGCAGTTCTTC
CASTHAAGGLANEQFF
>-|TRBJ2-7|13|-|TRBV18
TGTGCCAGCTCACAGGACAGTTCCTACGAGCAGTACTTC
CASSQDSSYEQYF
>-|TRBJ2-4|15|-|TRBV5-4
TGTGCCAGCAGCTTGCAGGGCCTAGCCAAAAACATTCAGTACTTC
CASSLQGLAKNIQYF
>TRBD1|TRBJ1-2|15|-|TRBV4-3
TGCGCCAGCAGCCGGGGGGACAGTCCTAACTATGGCTACACCTTC
CASSRGDSPNYGYTF
>-|TRBJ2-4|15|-|TRBV5-6
TGTGCCAGCAGCCCTAAGTGGTGGGCCAAAAACATTCAGTACTTC
CASSPKWWAKNIQYF
>-|TRBJ2-3|14|-|TRBV4-3
TGCGCCAGCAGCCTACGGGCTAACACAGATACGCAGTATTTT
CASSLRANTDTQYF
>-|TRBJ2-3|13|-|TRBV5-4
TGTGCCAGCAGCCGCACCCTAGCAGATACGCAGTATTTT
CASSRTLADTQYF
>-|TRBJ2-2|13|-|TRBV28
TGTGCCAGCAGTGACCAGAACACCGGGGAGCTGTTTTTT
CASSDQNTGELFF
>-|TRBJ2-5|12|-|TRBV11-2
TGTGCCAGCAGCTTCGGCGGTGAGACCCAGTACTTC
CASSFGGETQYF
>-|TRBJ1-5|14|-|TRBV6-1
TGTGCCAGCAGCGGGGGGGTGGGGAATCAGCCCCAGCATTTT
CASSGGVGNQPQHF
>TRBD1|TRBJ1-1|14|-|TRBV5-1
TGCGCCAGCAGCTCGGGACAGCTTAACACTGAAGCTTTCTTT
CASSSGQLNTEAFF